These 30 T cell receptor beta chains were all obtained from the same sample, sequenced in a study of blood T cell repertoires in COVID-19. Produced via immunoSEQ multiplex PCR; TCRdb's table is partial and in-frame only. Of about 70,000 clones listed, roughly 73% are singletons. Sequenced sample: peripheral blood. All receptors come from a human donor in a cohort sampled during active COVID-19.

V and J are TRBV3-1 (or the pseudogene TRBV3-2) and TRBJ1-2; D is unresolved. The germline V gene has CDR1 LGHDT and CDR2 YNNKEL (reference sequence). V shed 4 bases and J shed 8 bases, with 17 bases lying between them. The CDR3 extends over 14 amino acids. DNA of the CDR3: TGTGCCAGCAGCCGGACGGGAGCGGTTGAAGGCTACACCTTC. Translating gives CASSRTGAVEGYTF.

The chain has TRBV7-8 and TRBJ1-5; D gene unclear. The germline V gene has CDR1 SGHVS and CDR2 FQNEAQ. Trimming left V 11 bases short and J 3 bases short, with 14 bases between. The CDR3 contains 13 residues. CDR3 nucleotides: TGTGCCTCGAAGATGGGAGCCAATCAGCCCCAGCATTTT. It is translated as CASKMGANQPQHF. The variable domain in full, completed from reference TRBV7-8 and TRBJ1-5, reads GAGVSQSPRYKVAKRGQDVALRCDPISGHVSLFWYQQALGQGPEFLTYFQNEAQLDKSGLPSDRFFAERPEGSVSTLKIQRTQQEDSAVYLCASKMGANQPQHFGDGTRLSIL.

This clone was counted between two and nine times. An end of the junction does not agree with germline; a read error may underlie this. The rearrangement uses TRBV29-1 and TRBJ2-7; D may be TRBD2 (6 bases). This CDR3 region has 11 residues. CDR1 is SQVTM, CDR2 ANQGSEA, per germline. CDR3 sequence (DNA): TGCAGCGTTCCGGAGGGATACGGGCAGTACTTC. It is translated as CSVPEGYGQYF.

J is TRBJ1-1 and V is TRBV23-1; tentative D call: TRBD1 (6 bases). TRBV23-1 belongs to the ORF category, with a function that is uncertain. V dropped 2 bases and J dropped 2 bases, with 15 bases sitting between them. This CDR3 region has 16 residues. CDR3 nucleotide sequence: TGCGCCAGCAGTCAACAGGGGCGCTCACGAAACACTGAAGCTTTCTTT. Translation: CASSQQGRSRNTEAFF.

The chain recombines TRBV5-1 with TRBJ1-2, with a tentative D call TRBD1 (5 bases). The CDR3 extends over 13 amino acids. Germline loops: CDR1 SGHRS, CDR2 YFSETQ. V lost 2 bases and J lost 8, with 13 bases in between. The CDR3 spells CASSFGQGGGYTF. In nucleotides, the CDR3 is TGCGCCAGCAGCTTTGGGCAGGGTGGCGGCTACACCTTC.

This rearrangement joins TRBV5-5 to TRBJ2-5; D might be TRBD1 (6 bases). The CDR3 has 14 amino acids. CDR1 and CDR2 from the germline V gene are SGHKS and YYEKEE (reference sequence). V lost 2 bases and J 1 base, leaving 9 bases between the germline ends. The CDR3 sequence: CASSFVGGQETQYF. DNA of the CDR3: TGTGCCAGCAGCTTTGTAGGGGGCCAAGAGACCCAGTACTTC.

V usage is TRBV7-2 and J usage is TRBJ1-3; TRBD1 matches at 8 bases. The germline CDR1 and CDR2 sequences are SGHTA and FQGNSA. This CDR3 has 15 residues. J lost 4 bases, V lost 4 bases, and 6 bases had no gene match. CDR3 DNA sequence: TGTGCCAGCAGCTCCCGCAGGGGGCACGGAAACACCATATATTTT. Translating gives CASSSRRGHGNTIYF.

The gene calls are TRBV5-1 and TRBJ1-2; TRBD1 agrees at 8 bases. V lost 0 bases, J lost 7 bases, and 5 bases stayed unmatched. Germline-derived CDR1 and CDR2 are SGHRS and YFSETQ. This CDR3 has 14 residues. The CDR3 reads CASSLGPGGSGYTF. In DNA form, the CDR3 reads TGCGCCAGCAGCTTGGGTCCAGGGGGCTCTGGCTACACCTTC.

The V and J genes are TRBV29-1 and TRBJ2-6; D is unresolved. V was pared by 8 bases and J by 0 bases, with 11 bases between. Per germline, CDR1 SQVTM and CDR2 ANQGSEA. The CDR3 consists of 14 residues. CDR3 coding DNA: TGCAGCTGTCAGGCTACCTCTGGGGCCAACGTCCTGACTTTC. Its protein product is CSCQATSGANVLTF.

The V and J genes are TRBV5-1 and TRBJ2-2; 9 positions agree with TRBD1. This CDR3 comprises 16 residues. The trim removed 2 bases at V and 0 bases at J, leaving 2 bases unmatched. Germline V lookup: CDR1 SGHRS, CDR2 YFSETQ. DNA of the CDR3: TGCGCCAGCAGCTTAGGGACAGGGACGAACACCGGGGAGCTGTTTTTT. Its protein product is CASSLGTGTNTGELFF. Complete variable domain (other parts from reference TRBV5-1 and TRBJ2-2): KAGVTQTPRYLIKTRGQQVTLSCSPISGHRSVSWYQQTPGQGLQFLFEYFSETQRNKGNFPGRFSGRQFSNSRSEMNVSTLELGDSALYLCASSLGTGTNTGELFFGEGSRLTVL.

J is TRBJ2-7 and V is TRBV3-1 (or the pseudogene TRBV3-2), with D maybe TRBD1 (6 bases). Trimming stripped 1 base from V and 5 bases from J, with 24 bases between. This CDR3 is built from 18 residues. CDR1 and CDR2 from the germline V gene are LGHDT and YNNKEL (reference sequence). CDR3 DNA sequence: TGTGCCAGCAGCCAAGCAAGAGAAACGGGCAGGGGTAGCCACGAGCAGTACTTC. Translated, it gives CASSQARETGRGSHEQYF.

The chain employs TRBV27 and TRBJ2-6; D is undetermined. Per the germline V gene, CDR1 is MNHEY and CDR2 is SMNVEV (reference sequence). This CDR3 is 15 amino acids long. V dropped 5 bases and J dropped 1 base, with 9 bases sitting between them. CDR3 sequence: CASSTQLSGANVLTF. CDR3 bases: TGTGCCAGCAGTACTCAACTTTCTGGGGCCAACGTCCTGACTTTC.

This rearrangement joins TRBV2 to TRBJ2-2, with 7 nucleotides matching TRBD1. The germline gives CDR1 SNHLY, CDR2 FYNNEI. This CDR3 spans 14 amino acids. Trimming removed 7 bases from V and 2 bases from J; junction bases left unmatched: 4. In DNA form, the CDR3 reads TGTGCCAGCAAGGGACAGACCAACACCGGGGAGCTGTTTTTT. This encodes CASKGQTNTGELFF.

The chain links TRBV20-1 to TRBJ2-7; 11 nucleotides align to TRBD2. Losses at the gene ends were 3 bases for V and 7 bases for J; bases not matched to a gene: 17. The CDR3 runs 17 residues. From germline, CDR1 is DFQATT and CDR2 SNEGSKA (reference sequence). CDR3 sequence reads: CSASPPPSGGPPREQYF. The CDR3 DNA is TGCAGTGCTAGTCCCCCCCCTAGCGGGGGGCCCCCGAGGGAGCAGTACTTC.

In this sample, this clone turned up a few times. The CDR3 DNA is TGCGCCAGCAGCGGGACAGGGAATGGCGAGCAGTACTTC. As protein: CASSGTGNGEQYF. The rearrangement links TRBV10-1 to TRBJ2-7; TRBD1 aligns across 9 bases. The CDR3 has 13 residues. The germline CDR1 and CDR2 sequences are WNHNN and SYGVQD (reference sequence). With 6 bases clipped from V and 6 bases from J, the junction kept 6 bases outside the gene matches.

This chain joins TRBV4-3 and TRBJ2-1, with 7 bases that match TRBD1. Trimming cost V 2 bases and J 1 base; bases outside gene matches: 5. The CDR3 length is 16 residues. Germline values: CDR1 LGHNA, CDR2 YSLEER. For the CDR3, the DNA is TGCGCCAGCAGCCAACTGACAGGGAGTTCCTACAATGAGCAGTTCTTC. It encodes CASSQLTGSSYNEQFF.

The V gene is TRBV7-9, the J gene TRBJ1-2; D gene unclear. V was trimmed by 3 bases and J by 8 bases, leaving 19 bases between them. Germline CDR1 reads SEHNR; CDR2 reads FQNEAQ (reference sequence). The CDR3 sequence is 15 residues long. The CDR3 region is CASSFDGLGFRGYTF. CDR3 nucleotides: TGTGCCAGCAGCTTTGACGGACTTGGGTTTAGAGGCTACACCTTC.

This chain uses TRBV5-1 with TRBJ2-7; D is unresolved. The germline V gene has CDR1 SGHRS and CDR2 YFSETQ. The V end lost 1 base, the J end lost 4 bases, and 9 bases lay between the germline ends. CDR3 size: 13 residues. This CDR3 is CASSLYGAYEQYF. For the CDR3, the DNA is TGCGCCAGCAGCTTGTATGGAGCTTACGAGCAGTACTTC.

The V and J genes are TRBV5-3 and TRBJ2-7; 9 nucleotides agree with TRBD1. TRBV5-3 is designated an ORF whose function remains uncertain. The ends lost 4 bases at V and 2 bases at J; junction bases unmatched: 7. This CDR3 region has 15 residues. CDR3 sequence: CARSPKGQGPYEQYF. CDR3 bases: TGTGCCAGAAGCCCCAAGGGACAGGGTCCCTACGAGCAGTACTTC.

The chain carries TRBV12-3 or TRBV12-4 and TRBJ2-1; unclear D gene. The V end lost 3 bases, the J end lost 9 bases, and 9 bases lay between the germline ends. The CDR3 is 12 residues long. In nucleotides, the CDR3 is TGTGCCAGCAGTTTGGTGGCCAGTGAGCAGTTCTTC. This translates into CASSLVASEQFF.

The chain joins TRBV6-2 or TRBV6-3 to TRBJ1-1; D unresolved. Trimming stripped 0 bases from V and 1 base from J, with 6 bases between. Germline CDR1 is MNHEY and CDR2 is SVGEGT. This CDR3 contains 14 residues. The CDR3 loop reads CASSYSLRNTEAFF. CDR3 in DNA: TGTGCCAGCAGTTACTCCCTGAGGAACACTGAAGCTTTCTTT.

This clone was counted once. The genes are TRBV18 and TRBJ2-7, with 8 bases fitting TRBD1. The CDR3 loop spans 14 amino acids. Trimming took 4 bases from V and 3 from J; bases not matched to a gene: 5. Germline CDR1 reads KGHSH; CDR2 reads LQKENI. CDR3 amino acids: CASSQGQGYYEQYF. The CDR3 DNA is TGTGCCAGCTCACAAGGACAGGGCTACTACGAGCAGTACTTC.

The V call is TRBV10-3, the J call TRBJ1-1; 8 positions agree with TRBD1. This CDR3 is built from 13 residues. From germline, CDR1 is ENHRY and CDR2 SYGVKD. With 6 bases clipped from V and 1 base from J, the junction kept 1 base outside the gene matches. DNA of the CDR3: TGTGCCATCAGGGGGACAGGGAACACTGAAGCTTTCTTT. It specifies CAIRGTGNTEAFF.

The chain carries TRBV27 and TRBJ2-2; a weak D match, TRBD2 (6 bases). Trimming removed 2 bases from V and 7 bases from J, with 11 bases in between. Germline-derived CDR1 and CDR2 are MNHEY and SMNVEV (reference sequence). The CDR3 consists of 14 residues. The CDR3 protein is CASSLRWRVGELFF. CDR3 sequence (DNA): TGTGCCAGCAGTTTAAGGTGGAGGGTCGGGGAGCTGTTTTTT.

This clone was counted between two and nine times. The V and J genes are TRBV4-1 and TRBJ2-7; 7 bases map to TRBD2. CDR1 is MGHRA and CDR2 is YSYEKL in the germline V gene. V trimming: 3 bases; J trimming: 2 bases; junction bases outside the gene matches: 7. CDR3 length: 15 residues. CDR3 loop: CASSQGLAVAYEQYF. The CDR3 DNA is TGCGCCAGCAGCCAGGGGCTAGCGGTTGCCTACGAGCAGTACTTC.

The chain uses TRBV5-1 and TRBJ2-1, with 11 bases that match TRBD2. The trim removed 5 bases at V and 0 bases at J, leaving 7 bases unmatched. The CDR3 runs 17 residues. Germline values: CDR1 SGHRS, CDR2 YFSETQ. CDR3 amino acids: CASRVGSGGDSYNEQFF. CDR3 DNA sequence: TGCGCCAGCAGAGTCGGTAGCGGGGGGGACTCCTACAATGAGCAGTTCTTC.

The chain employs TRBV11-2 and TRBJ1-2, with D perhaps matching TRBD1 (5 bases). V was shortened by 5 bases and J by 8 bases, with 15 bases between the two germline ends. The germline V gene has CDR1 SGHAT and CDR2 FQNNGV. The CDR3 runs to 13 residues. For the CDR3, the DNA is TGTGCCAGCAGCATCTCAGGGTTCTACGGCTACACCTTC. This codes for CASSISGFYGYTF.

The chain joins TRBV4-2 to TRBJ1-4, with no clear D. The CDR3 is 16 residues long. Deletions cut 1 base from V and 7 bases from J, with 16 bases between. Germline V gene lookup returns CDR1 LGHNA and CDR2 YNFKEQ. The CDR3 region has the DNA TGTGCCAGCAGCCAAGGATCTAGGTCCGGCAGTGAAAAACTGTTTTTT. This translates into CASSQGSRSGSEKLFF.

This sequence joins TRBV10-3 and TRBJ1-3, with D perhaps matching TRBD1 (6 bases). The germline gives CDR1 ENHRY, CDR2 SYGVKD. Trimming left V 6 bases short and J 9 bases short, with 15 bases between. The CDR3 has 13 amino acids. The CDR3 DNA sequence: TGTGCCATCAGGGTACAGGGCCGGCGCACCATATATTTT. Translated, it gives CAIRVQGRRTIYF.

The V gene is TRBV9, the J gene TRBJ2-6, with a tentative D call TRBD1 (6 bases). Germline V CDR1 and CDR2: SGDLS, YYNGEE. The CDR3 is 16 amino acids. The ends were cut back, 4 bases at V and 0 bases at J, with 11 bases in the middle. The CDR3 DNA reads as TGTGCCAGCAGCCAACAGGGTCTCTCTGGGGCCAACGTCCTGACTTTC. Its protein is CASSQQGLSGANVLTF.